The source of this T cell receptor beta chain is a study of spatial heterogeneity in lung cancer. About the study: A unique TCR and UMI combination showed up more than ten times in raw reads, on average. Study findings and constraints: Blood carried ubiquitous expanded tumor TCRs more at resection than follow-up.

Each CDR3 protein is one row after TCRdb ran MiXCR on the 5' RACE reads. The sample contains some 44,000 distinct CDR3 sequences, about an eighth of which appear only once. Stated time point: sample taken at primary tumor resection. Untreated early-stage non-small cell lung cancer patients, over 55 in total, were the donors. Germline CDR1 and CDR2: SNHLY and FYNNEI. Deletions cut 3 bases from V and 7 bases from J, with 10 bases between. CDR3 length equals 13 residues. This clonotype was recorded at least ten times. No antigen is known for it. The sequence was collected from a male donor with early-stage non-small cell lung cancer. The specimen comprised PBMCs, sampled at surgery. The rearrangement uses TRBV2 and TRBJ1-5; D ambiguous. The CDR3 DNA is TGTGCCAGCAGTGACCGGGAATGGCAGCCCCAGCATTTT. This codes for CASSDREWQPQHF.